The 5 T cell receptor beta chains below all came from one sample that was sequenced in a study of T-cell memory formation after mild COVID-19. Using its own MiXCR run on the 5' RACE reads, TCRdb lists one record per CDR3 protein. Of 500,000 to 650,000 distinct CDR3 sequences in the sample, about 20% were seen once. Sequencing was performed on PBMCs or a T cell subset sorted from them (not recorded which). These receptors were collected from an adult woman who had mild COVID-19 (a few samples of this study predate the infection). Cell type and time point are not known.

This clonotype was observed a few times. This chain uses TRBV4-1 with TRBJ1-6; weak D call: TRBD1 (6 bases). This CDR3 is built from 16 residues. Between the trimmed V and J ends, which lost 5 bases and 13 bases, there was a span of 24 bases. Germline CDR1 is MGHRA and CDR2 is YSYEKL. The CDR3, as DNA: TGCGCCAGCAGCACCACCGGGACACCCGCATCGGGGCCCCTCCACTTT. This translates into CASSTTGTPASGPLHF.

This clonotype was observed a few times. The chain recombines TRBV4-1 with TRBJ2-2; no reliable D call. In germline, CDR1 is MGHRA, CDR2 YSYEKL. V was shortened by 8 bases and J by 3 bases, with 7 bases between the two germline ends. The CDR3 loop spans 12 amino acids. This chain's CDR3 is CASVAYTGELFF. The CDR3 region has the DNA TGCGCCAGCGTAGCTTACACCGGGGAGCTGTTTTTT.

This chain connects TRBV20-1 to TRBJ2-7; no clear D gene. The germline CDR1 and CDR2 sequences are DFQATT and SNEGSKA (reference sequence). Trimming cost V 2 bases and J 3 bases, with 8 bases left between them. The CDR3 runs to 12 residues. CDR3 in amino acids: CSARRQFYEQYF. The DNA of the CDR3 is TGCAGTGCTAGAAGGCAGTTCTACGAGCAGTACTTC.

The chain joins TRBV7-9 to TRBJ1-5, with D unresolved. The CDR3 has 16 amino acids. Germline lookup yields CDR1 SEHNR and CDR2 FQNEAQ (reference sequence). Deletions cut 0 bases from V and 8 bases from J, with 17 bases between. The CDR3 region has the DNA TGTGCCAGCAGCTTAGCAGTGGCGTCAGGCCATAAGCCCCAGCATTTT. This sequence encodes CASSLAVASGHKPQHF.

The rearrangement joins TRBV3-1 to TRBJ1-1; D ambiguous. The V gene lost 1 base and the J gene lost 1 base, with 10 bases spanning the gap. This CDR3 spans 15 amino acids. Per the germline V gene, CDR1 is LGHDT and CDR2 is YNNKEL (reference sequence). CDR3: CASSQGGRPNTEAFF. The CDR3 nucleotides read TGTGCCAGCAGCCAAGGTGGACGGCCGAACACTGAAGCTTTCTTT.